This TCR beta chain was identified in a study of radiation and T cells in renal cell carcinoma. V lost 5 bases to trimming and J lost 6 bases; unmatched junction nucleotides: 10. This CDR3 contains 15 residues. The V gene's germline CDR1 is MNHEY and CDR2 SVGAGI. The study's findings and limits: From baseline, blood top tumor clonotypes peaked at 2 weeks post-radiation.

Here immunoSEQ multiplex PCR was the method, and the copy in TCRdb shows in-frame clones only, minus some. This sample carries 75,000 to 95,000 clones, around four fifths of them seen once, and the ten largest clones take roughly 8.8%. As for time point: blood 4 weeks post-SBRT, at nephrectomy. The treatment is: 15 Gy SBRT to primary tumor, nephrectomy 4 weeks later. After SBRT, blood was collected at 2 and 4 weeks, plus baseline. About this clone: Antigen specificity is unknown.

The sequencing here drew on blood, taken from a patient whose treatment included radiotherapy and nephrectomy. This chain links TRBV6-5 with TRBJ1-1, with 9 bases identical to TRBD1. The TCR was taken from a man aged 50-60 years with renal cell carcinoma. CDR3 residues: CASSTFGQGTPEAFF. The DNA of the CDR3 is TGTGCCAGCAGTACCTTTGGACAGGGGACGCCTGAAGCTTTCTTT.